Shown below are 27 T cell receptor beta chains from a single sample sequenced in a study of CD8 T cells in Susac syndrome. An amount of RNA that ranged from roughly 0.45 to 1 ug was reverse transcribed with random hexamers. Each CDR3 protein is one row after TCRdb ran MiXCR on the immunoSEQ multiplex PCR reads. The table has roughly 200,000 distinct CDR3 sequences, roughly 96% seen once. The sequencing sample was made of CD8+ T cells from PBMCs. Source of these receptors: a human donor with multiple sclerosis.

This rearrangement joins TRBV7-9 to TRBJ2-2; tentative D call: TRBD1 (6 bases). V was cut by 7 bases and J by 1 base, with 10 bases left in between. Germline CDR1 is SEHNR and CDR2 is FQNEAQ (reference sequence). This CDR3 spans 14 amino acids. The CDR3 DNA is TGTGCCAGCACCATACAGGGGAACACCGGGGAGCTGTTTTTT. It encodes CASTIQGNTGELFF.

The V call is TRBV20-1, the J call TRBJ2-2; D unclear. Germline CDR1 and CDR2: DFQATT and SNEGSKA (reference sequence). The CDR3 totals 11 residues. Deletions cut 5 bases from V and 5 bases from J, with 6 bases between. The CDR3 reads CSAGRTGELFF. The CDR3 coding sequence is TGCAGTGCTGGCAGGACCGGGGAGCTGTTTTTT.

The V and J genes are TRBV20-1 and TRBJ2-7; D unclear. CDR3 size: 14 residues. V was pared by 1 base and J by 3 bases, with 13 bases between. In germline, CDR1 is DFQATT, CDR2 SNEGSKA (reference sequence). CDR3 DNA sequence: TGCAGTGCTAGAGGAACCAGGATGATCTACGAGCAGTACTTC. It yields the protein CSARGTRMIYEQYF.

The chain joins TRBV12-3 or TRBV12-4 to TRBJ1-2; weak D call: TRBD1 (6 bases). Between the trimmed V and J ends, which lost 6 bases and 8 bases, there was a span of 16 bases. The CDR3 extends over 13 amino acids. CDR3 sequence reads: CASSPPGTLGYTF. The CDR3 DNA is TGTGCCAGCAGCCCCCCCGGGACATTGGGCTACACCTTC.

The sample holds one count of this clonotype. The CDR3 DNA reads as TGTGCCAGCAGCTTCGGGACAGCCTACGAGCAGTACTTC. Amino acids: CASSFGTAYEQYF. V and J are TRBV6-2 or TRBV6-3 and TRBJ2-7, with 7 bases that match TRBD1. V gave up 6 bases and J gave up 2 bases; unmatched junction bases: 4. The V gene's germline CDR1 is MNHEY and CDR2 SVGEGT. This CDR3 is 13 amino acids long.

The V and J genes are TRBV12-3 or TRBV12-4 and TRBJ2-7; 7 bases map to TRBD1. The CDR3 has 13 residues. The ends lost 6 bases at V and 2 bases at J; junction bases unmatched: 4. This chain's CDR3 is CASRKGTAYEQYF. The CDR3 nucleotides are TGTGCCAGCAGAAAGGGGACAGCCTACGAGCAGTACTTC.

A note on this clonotype: One end of the junction is discordant with germline, which a read error may explain. The chain joins TRBV29-1 to TRBJ2-2; TRBD1 agrees at 10 bases. The CDR3 contains 15 residues. Germline CDR1 SQVTM, CDR2 ANQGSEA. The CDR3 sequence is CSVVGTGVRTEELFF. CDR3 coding DNA: TGCAGCGTTGTAGGGACAGGGGTGAGGACCGAGGAGCTGTTTTTT.

This chain uses TRBV5-1 with TRBJ2-1, with TRBD2 identical over 11 bases. This CDR3 is built from 15 residues. Germline trimming cut 4 bases from V and 4 bases from J; bases unmatched to any gene: 4. CDR1 SGHRS and CDR2 YFSETQ come from the germline V gene. CDR3 amino acids: CASSQGLAVYNEQFF. The CDR3 coding sequence is TGCGCCAGCAGCCAGGGACTAGCGGTTTACAATGAGCAGTTCTTC.

This chain joins TRBV5-1 and TRBJ2-1, with TRBD2 matching 10 bases. Germline loops: CDR1 SGHRS, CDR2 YFSETQ. The CDR3 loop spans 16 amino acids. After removal of 2 bases from V and 12 bases from J, the junction contained 14 bases not matched to a gene. The chain's CDR3 is CASSFQSGRAFHSQFF. CDR3 DNA sequence: TGCGCCAGCAGCTTCCAAAGCGGGAGGGCCTTTCATTCGCAGTTCTTC.

The rearrangement uses TRBV12-3 or TRBV12-4 and TRBJ2-3; either TRBD1 or TRBD2 may fit D (5 bases each). V was shortened by 10 bases and J by 1 base, with 24 bases between the two germline ends. The CDR3 consists of 17 residues. The CDR3 reads CATNSRTGTHGTDTQYF. The CDR3 bases are TGTGCCACCAACAGTCGTACCGGGACCCACGGCACAGATACGCAGTATTTT.

The genes are TRBV20-1 and TRBJ2-7, with 7 bases fitting TRBD2. The V gene's germline CDR1 is DFQATT and CDR2 SNEGSKA (reference sequence). Trimming cost V 4 bases and J 0 bases; bases outside gene matches: 12. The CDR3 spans 16 residues. The DNA for the CDR3 is TGCAGTGCTATCCAACGTCCGGGGGGTAGCTCCTACGAGCAGTACTTC. Its translation: CSAIQRPGGSSYEQYF.

J is TRBJ2-1 and V is TRBV5-4; no reliable D call. Germline V gene sequence: CDR1 SGHNT, CDR2 YYREEE (reference sequence). CDR3 length: 11 residues. V gave up 6 bases and J gave up 7 bases, with 8 bases separating them. In nucleotides, the CDR3 is TGTGCCAGCAATGGAGATAATGAGCAGTTCTTC. Encoded protein: CASNGDNEQFF.

The genes are TRBV20-1 and TRBJ2-1, with TRBD2 matching over 8 bases. Trimming cost V 2 bases and J 4 bases; bases outside gene matches: 10. The CDR3 spans 16 residues. Germline V gene data show CDR1 as DFQATT and CDR2 as SNEGSKA (reference sequence). The CDR3 DNA follows: TGCAGTGCTAGATCCGTGGCGGGAGGTTTGTACAATGAGCAGTTCTTC. This gives the protein CSARSVAGGLYNEQFF.

The chain combines TRBV12-3 or TRBV12-4 with TRBJ2-7, with D perhaps matching TRBD2 (6 bases). V lost 6 bases to trimming and J lost 4 bases, with 16 bases between them. There are 14 residues in the CDR3. The CDR3 DNA follows: TGTGCCAGCAGCCCCATCGACGGGGGATACGAGCAGTACTTC. Its translation: CASSPIDGGYEQYF.

This chain connects TRBV4-1 to TRBJ2-5; no clear D gene. V lost 4 bases and J lost 1, with 10 bases in between. This CDR3 spans 14 amino acids. Germline V gives CDR1 MGHRA, CDR2 YSYEKL. CDR3 DNA: TGCGCCAGCAGCCTAGATCCCGTCCAAGAGACCCAGTACTTC. Encoded protein: CASSLDPVQETQYF.

This chain uses TRBV9 with TRBJ2-7; D is unclear. Between the trimmed V and J ends, which lost 4 bases and 10 bases, there was a span of 18 bases. The CDR3 contains 13 residues. CDR1 is SGDLS and CDR2 is YYNGEE in the germline V gene. The CDR3 DNA reads TGTGCCAGCAGCCCCCCCAATACGGCGGAACAGTACTTC. Its translation: CASSPPNTAEQYF.

The J gene is TRBJ1-5, the V gene TRBV5-6; TRBD1 matches 10 bases. This CDR3 has 15 amino acids. Trimming at V came to 0 bases and at J to 3 bases, leaving 0 bases not matched to a gene. The germline V gene has CDR1 SGHDT and CDR2 YYEEEE. The CDR3 region is CASSLGQGANQPQHF. In DNA, the CDR3 is TGTGCCAGCAGCTTGGGACAGGGGGCCAATCAGCCCCAGCATTTT.

The chain is built from TRBV30 and TRBJ2-3, with 7 bases identical to TRBD2. The CDR3 spans 13 residues. Germline assignment: CDR1 GTSNPN and CDR2 SVGIG (reference sequence). After removal of 7 bases from V and 0 bases from J, the junction contained 4 bases not matched to a gene. The CDR3 DNA is TGTGCCTTTGAGCGGGGAAGCACAGATACGCAGTATTTT. Protein: CAFERGSTDTQYF. Based on the CDR3 plus reference TRBV30 and TRBJ2-3, the full variable domain is SQTIHQWPATLVQPVGSPLSLECTVEGTSNPNLYWYRQAAGRGLQLLFYSVGIGQISSEVPQNLSASRPQDRQFILSSKKLLLSDSGFYLCAFERGSTDTQYFGPGTRLTVL.

The gene calls are TRBV27 and TRBJ2-5; the D is unclear. V lost 6 bases, J lost 4 bases, and 12 bases lay in between. Germline loops: CDR1 MNHEY, CDR2 SMNVEV (reference sequence). The CDR3 is 13 residues long. CDR3 residues: CASSPLARETQYF. The CDR3 coding sequence is TGTGCCAGCAGCCCCCTTGCGAGAGAGACCCAGTACTTC.

J is TRBJ2-7 and V is TRBV5-4, with 8 bases that match TRBD1. J lost 2 bases, V lost 3 bases, and 10 bases had no gene match. Germline V CDR1 and CDR2: SGHNT, YYREEE (reference sequence). This CDR3 is 16 amino acids long. The CDR3 loop is CASSSPGQGRPYEQYF. CDR3 nucleotide sequence: TGTGCCAGCAGCTCTCCCGGACAGGGACGACCCTACGAGCAGTACTTC.

Here the CDR3 DNA reads TGTGCCAGCAGCGCCCGGGACCTGAACTACGAGCAGTACTTC. Protein: CASSARDLNYEQYF. The chain has TRBV9 and TRBJ2-7; either TRBD1 or TRBD2 may fit D (5 bases each). CDR3 length: 14 amino acids. V was pared by 3 bases and J by 3 bases, with 13 bases between. Germline V CDR1 and CDR2: SGDLS, YYNGEE.

The count of this clonotype is one. This chain links TRBV27 with TRBJ2-1, with TRBD2 matching over 9 bases. The germline CDR1 and CDR2 sequences are MNHEY and SMNVEV (reference sequence). After removal of 5 bases from V and 8 bases from J, the junction contained 13 bases not matched to a gene. The CDR3 has 16 residues. The CDR3: CASSARRAGGHYEQFF. CDR3 DNA: TGTGCCAGCAGTGCCCGTCGGGCGGGGGGGCATTATGAGCAGTTCTTC.

This clonotype was seen a handful of times. The V call is TRBV27, the J call TRBJ2-5, with TRBD2 as a possible D gene (6 bases). The V and J ends lost 4 bases and 0 bases respectively, with 9 bases between them. Per the germline V gene, CDR1 is MNHEY and CDR2 is SMNVEV (reference sequence). The CDR3 covers 14 residues. Here the CDR3 reads CASSSTGDQETQYF. The CDR3 coding sequence is TGTGCCAGCAGTTCCACGGGGGACCAAGAGACCCAGTACTTC.

This clonotype came up once. V and J are TRBV2 and TRBJ2-7; the D is unclear. The V and J ends lost 2 bases and 0 bases respectively, with 5 bases between them. Per the germline V gene, CDR1 is SNHLY and CDR2 is FYNNEI. The CDR3 is 13 residues long. CDR3: CASSERSSYEQYF. CDR3 bases: TGTGCCAGCAGTGAACGAAGCTCCTACGAGCAGTACTTC.

This clonotype was detected only once. The chain employs TRBV9 and TRBJ2-2; TRBD2 matches 9 bases. V lost 4 bases, J lost 7 bases, and 11 bases stayed unmatched. The CDR3 contains 16 residues. CDR1 is SGDLS, CDR2 YYNGEE, per germline. CDR3 sequence reads: CASSPSTSGRIGELFF. The DNA for the CDR3 is TGTGCCAGCAGCCCATCGACTAGCGGTCGGATCGGGGAGCTGTTTTTT.

The chain combines TRBV20-1 with TRBJ2-7; a possible D gene is TRBD1 (5 bases). The V end was cut by 1 base, the J end by 3 bases, with 10 bases between. The V gene's germline CDR1 is DFQATT and CDR2 SNEGSKA (reference sequence). The CDR3 has 13 residues. As DNA, the CDR3 is TGCAGTGCTAGAGGACCCAGGGACTACGAGCAGTACTTC. Translation gives CSARGPRDYEQYF.

V gene TRBV7-8 combines with J gene TRBJ2-1; 7 nucleotides align to TRBD2. The CDR3 extends over 15 amino acids. Losses at the gene ends were 5 bases for V and 1 base for J; bases not matched to a gene: 5. CDR1 is SGHVS and CDR2 is FQNEAQ in the germline V gene. The CDR3 sequence is CASSRGRVSYNEQFF. In nucleotides, the CDR3 is TGTGCCAGCAGCCGAGGGAGGGTATCCTACAATGAGCAGTTCTTC.